What follows is one T cell receptor (beta chain) and its context. The data were obtained in a study of blood T cell repertoires in COVID-19. On the study more broadly: The United States, Italy and Spain supplied acute and convalescent COVID-19 samples. Sample material is recorded as cDNA or gDNA derived from T cells, B-cell-depleted T cells, or PBMCs.

CDR1 and CDR2 from the germline V gene are KGHDR and SFDVKD. This CDR3 has 15 residues. After removal of 7 bases from V and 4 bases from J, the junction contained 6 bases not matched to a gene. Per the study methods: By means of reference gene primer amplification, nucleated cell counts were estimated. Libraries were prepared by immunoSEQ multiplex PCR; TCRdb keeps only in-frame clonotypes and omits some of them. Clonal size and the V and J genes are those of that table, whereas D and trimming came from the DNA. Altogether more than 12,000 clones are present, over 65% being singletons, with the ten largest covering 14%.

Source material: peripheral blood. The sequence came from a human donor in a cohort sampled during active COVID-19. The chain has TRBV24-1 and TRBJ2-3; 11 bases align to TRBD1. CDR3: CATSGQGAQSDTQYF. CDR3 sequence (DNA): TGTGCCACCAGCGGACAGGGGGCGCAATCAGATACGCAGTATTTT.